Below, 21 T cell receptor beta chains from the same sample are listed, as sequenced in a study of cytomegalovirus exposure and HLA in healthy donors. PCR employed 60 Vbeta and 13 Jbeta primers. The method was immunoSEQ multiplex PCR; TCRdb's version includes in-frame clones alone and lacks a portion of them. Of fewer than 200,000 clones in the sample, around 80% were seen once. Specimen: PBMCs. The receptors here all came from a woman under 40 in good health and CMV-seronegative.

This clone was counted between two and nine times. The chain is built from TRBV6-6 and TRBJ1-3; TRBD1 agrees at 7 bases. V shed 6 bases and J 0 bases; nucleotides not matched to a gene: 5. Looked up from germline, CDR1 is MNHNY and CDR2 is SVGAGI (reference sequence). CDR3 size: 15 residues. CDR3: CASSLQGNSGNTIYF. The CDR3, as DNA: TGTGCCAGCAGCCTACAGGGGAACTCTGGAAACACCATATATTTT.

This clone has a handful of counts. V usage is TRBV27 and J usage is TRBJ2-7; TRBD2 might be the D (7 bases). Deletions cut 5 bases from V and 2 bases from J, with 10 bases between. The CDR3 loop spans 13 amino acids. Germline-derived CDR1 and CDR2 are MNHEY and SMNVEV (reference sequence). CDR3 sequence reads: CASSGGATYEQYF. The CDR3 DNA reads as TGTGCCAGCAGTGGGGGGGCCACCTACGAGCAGTACTTC.

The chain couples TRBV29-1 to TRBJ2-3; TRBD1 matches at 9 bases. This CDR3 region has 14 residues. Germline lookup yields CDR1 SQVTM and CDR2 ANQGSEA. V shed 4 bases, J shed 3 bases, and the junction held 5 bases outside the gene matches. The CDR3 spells CSVGPGQGTDTQYF. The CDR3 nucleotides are TGCAGCGTTGGACCGGGACAGGGAACAGATACGCAGTATTTT.

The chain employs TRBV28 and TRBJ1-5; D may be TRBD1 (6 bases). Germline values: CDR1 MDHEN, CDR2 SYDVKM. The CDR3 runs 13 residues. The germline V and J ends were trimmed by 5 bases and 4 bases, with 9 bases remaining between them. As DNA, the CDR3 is TGTGCCAGCAGTAGGACAGTTAATCAGCCCCAGCATTTT. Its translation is CASSRTVNQPQHF. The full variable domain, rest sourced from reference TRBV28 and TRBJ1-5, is DVKVTQSSRYLVKRTGEKVFLECVQDMDHENMFWYRQDPGLGLRLIYFSYDVKMKEKGDIPEGYSVSREKKERFSLILESASTNQTSMYLCASSRTVNQPQHFGDGTRLSIL.

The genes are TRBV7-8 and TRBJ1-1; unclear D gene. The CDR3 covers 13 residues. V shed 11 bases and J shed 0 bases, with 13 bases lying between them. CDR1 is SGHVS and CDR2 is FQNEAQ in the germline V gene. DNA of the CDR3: TGTGCCGGTGGCCCGAACATGAACACTGAAGCTTTCTTT. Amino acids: CAGGPNMNTEAFF.

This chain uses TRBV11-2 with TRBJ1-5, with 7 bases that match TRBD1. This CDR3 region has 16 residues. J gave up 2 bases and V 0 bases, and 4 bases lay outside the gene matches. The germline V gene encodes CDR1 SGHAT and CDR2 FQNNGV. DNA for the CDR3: TGTGCCAGCAGCTTAGATCAGGGGGAAGGCAATCAGCCCCAGCATTTT. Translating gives CASSLDQGEGNQPQHF.

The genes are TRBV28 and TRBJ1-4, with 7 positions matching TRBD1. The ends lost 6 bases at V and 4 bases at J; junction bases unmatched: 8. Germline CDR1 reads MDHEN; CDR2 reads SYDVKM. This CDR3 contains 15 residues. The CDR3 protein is CASSRGQKSNEKLFF. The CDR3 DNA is TGTGCCAGCAGCAGGGGACAGAAAAGTAATGAAAAACTGTTTTTT.

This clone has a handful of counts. The CDR3 nucleotides read TGCGCCAGCAGTCAAGGGACTAGCGCAGACGGGGAGACTAGCACAGATACGCAGTATTTT. Its protein is CASSQGTSADGETSTDTQYF. The chain is built from TRBV23-1 and TRBJ2-3, with 10 bases matching TRBD2. TRBV23-1 qualifies as an ORF whose function is uncertain. Germline trimming cut 2 bases from V and 0 bases from J; bases unmatched to any gene: 14. This CDR3 is 20 amino acids long.

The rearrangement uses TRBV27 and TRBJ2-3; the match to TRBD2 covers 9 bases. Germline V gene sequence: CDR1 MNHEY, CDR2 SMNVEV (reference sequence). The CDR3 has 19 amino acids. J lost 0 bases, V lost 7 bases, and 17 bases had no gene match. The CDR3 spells CASTRRVTSGRLSTDTQYF. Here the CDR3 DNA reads TGTGCCAGCACCAGAAGGGTGACGAGCGGGAGGCTCAGCACAGATACGCAGTATTTT.

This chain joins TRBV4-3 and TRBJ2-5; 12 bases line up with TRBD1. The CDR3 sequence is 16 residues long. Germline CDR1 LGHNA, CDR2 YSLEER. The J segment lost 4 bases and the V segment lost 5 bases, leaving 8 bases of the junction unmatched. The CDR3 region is CASSSGTGGFGETQYF. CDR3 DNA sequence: TGCGCCAGCAGCTCCGGGACAGGGGGCTTTGGAGAGACCCAGTACTTC.

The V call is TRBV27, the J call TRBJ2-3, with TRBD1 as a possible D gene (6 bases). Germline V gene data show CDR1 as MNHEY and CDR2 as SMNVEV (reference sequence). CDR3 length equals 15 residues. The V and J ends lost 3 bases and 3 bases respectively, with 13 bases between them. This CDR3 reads CASSFRQGSTDTQYF. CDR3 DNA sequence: TGTGCCAGCAGTTTTCGTCAGGGGAGTACAGATACGCAGTATTTT.

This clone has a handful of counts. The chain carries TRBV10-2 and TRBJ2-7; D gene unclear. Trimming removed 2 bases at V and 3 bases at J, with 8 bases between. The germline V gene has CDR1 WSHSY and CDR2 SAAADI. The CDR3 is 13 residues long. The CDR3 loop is CASSEPVIYEQYF. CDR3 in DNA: TGCGCCAGCAGTGAGCCAGTAATCTACGAGCAGTACTTC.

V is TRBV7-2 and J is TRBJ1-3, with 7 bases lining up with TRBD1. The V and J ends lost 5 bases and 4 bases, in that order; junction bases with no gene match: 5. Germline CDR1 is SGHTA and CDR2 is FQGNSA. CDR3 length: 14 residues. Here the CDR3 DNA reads TGTGCCAGCAGCCTAGGGGGCGCCGGAAACACCATATATTTT. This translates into CASSLGGAGNTIYF.

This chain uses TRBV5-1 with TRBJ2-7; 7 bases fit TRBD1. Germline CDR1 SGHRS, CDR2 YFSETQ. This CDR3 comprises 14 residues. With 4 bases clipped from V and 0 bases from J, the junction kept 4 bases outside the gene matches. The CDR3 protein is CASSVGDSSYEQYF. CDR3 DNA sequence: TGCGCCAGCAGCGTGGGGGACAGCTCCTACGAGCAGTACTTC. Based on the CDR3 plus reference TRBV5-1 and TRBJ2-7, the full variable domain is KAGVTQTPRYLIKTRGQQVTLSCSPISGHRSVSWYQQTPGQGLQFLFEYFSETQRNKGNFPGRFSGRQFSNSRSEMNVSTLELGDSALYLCASSVGDSSYEQYFGPGTRLTVT.

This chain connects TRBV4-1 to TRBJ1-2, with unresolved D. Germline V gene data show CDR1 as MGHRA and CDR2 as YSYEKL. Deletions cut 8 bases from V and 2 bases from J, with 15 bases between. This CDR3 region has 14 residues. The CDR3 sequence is CASGRQLANYGYTF. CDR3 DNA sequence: TGCGCCAGCGGCCGACAACTGGCGAACTATGGCTACACCTTC.

CDR3 amino acids: CAWSVQAGSGATNEKLFF. In DNA form, the CDR3 reads TGTGCCTGGAGTGTACAGGCAGGGTCGGGTGCAACTAATGAAAAACTGTTTTTT. V gene TRBV30 combines with J gene TRBJ1-4; weak D call: TRBD1 (5 bases). The CDR3 covers 18 residues. V lost 0 bases and J 0 bases, leaving 17 bases between the germline ends. Germline loops: CDR1 GTSNPN, CDR2 SVGIG (reference sequence).

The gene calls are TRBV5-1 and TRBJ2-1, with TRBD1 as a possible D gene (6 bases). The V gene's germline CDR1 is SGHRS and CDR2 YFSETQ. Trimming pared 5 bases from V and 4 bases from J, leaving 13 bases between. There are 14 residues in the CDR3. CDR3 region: CASRRDNPYNEQFF. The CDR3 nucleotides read TGCGCCAGCAGAAGGGACAACCCGTACAATGAGCAGTTCTTC. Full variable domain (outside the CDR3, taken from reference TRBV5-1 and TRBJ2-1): KAGVTQTPRYLIKTRGQQVTLSCSPISGHRSVSWYQQTPGQGLQFLFEYFSETQRNKGNFPGRFSGRQFSNSRSEMNVSTLELGDSALYLCASRRDNPYNEQFFGPGTRLTVL.

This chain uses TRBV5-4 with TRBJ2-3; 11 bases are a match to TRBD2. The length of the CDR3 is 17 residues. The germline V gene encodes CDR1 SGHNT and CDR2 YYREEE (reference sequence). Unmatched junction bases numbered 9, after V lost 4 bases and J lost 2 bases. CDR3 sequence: CASSPGLAETSTDTQYF. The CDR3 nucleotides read TGTGCCAGCAGCCCGGGACTAGCGGAGACTTCCACAGATACGCAGTATTTT.

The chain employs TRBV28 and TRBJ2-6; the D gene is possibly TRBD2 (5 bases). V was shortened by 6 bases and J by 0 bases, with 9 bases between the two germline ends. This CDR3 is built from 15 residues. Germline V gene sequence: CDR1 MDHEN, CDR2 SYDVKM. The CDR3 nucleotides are TGTGCCAGCAGACGGGAAAGCTCTGGGGCCAACGTCCTGACTTTC. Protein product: CASRRESSGANVLTF.

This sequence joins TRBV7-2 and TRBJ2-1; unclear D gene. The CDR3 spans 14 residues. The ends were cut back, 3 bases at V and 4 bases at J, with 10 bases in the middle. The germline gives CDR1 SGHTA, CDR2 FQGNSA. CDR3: CASSFGLPYNEQFF. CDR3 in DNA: TGTGCCAGCAGCTTTGGTCTACCGTACAATGAGCAGTTCTTC.

The CDR3 loop is CASSRKGTSGGSYEQYF. In nucleotides, the CDR3 is TGTGCCAGCAGCCGGAAAGGAACTAGCGGGGGCTCCTACGAGCAGTACTTC. The rearrangement uses TRBV7-2 and TRBJ2-7; TRBD2 matches 11 bases. J gave up 0 bases and V 5 bases, and 9 bases lay outside the gene matches. CDR3 length equals 17 residues. CDR1 is SGHTA, CDR2 FQGNSA, per germline.